The rows below give T cell receptor beta chains drawn from one sample of a study of T cell repertoires in cytomegalovirus infection. From the reads, TCRdb called clonotypes with MiXCR, one entry per CDR3 protein. This sample yields around 100,000 distinct CDR3 sequences, of which less than 55% are seen a single time; just under 75% belongs to the top ten. Their antigens remain unidentified. This specimen consisted of CD8+ T cells from cultured PBMCs, obtained from culture after CMV antigen stimulation. The receptors stem from a human donor in good health (CMV status not recorded). Some clones in this sample may be carry-over from other donors' samples. Both conserved end residues are part of each CDR3. A D gene is named only where the DNA matches it firmly.

J | V | length | D | CDR3
TRBJ2-3 | TRBV5-1 | 15 | - | CASSLVQAYTDTQYF
TRBJ1-1 | TRBV29-1 | 18 | TRBD1 | CSVEDRGQGEGFHTEAFF
TRBJ1-2 | TRBV9 | 14 | - | CASSANTAFYGYTF
TRBJ2-1 | TRBV7-9 | 14 | - | CASSSSAGVNEQFF
TRBJ2-1 | TRBV19 | 15 | TRBD2 | CASSIDLAGGREQFF
TRBJ2-1 | TRBV7-4 | 18 | TRBD1 | CASLSTYPGTGRSNEQFF
TRBJ2-6 | TRBV28 | 14 | - | CASTLYSGANVLTF
TRBJ2-1 | TRBV7-2 | 16 | - | CASSLKWDLSYNEQFF
TRBJ2-5 | TRBV19 | 13 | TRBD2 | CASRPGGQQTQYF
TRBJ1-1 | TRBV7-2 | 14 | TRBD1 | CASSYLTGGTEAFF
TRBJ2-1 | TRBV12-5 | 14 | - | CASGVDTLSDEQFF
TRBJ2-1 | TRBV19 | 16 | TRBD2 | CASSSWTSGGENEQFF
TRBJ2-5 | TRBV7-2 | 15 | TRBD1 | CASSADRGGGETQYF
TRBJ2-2 | TRBV12-3/TRBV12-4 | 15 | - | CASRETDTNTGELFF
TRBJ2-3 | TRBV5-5 | 13 | - | CASIVTGSDTQYF
TRBJ2-1 | TRBV13 | 17 | TRBD2 | CASSPLGGGESYNEQFF
TRBJ2-1 | TRBV2 | 17 | TRBD1 | CASSTNIGTGVSDEQFF
TRBJ2-1 | TRBV28 | 15 | TRBD2 | CASSPGTIFPNEQFF
TRBJ2-7 | TRBV6-1 | 16 | - | CASSELSQASFNEQYF
TRBJ2-1 | TRBV11-3 | 13 | - | CASAGGHGHEQFF
TRBJ2-6 | TRBV5-4 | 19 | TRBD2 | CASSRGGRPSFSGANVLTF
TRBJ2-5 | TRBV12-3/TRBV12-4 | 15 | - | CASRGFRGTQETQYF
TRBJ2-1 | TRBV4-1 | 14 | - | CASSQDPGNDEQFF
TRBJ2-2 | TRBV27 | 16 | - | CASSLWTQKNTGELFF